The clone carrying this T cell receptor beta chain has more than one count but fewer than ten. The antigen remains undetermined. The study reverse transcribed the entire isolated RNA, so it sequenced expressed TCRB transcripts. TCRdb's copy holds only in-frame clones and misses some; the assay was immunoSEQ multiplex PCR. The profile shows roughly 150,000 clones, 6.5% to 10% of them singletons. The data are from a study of beta chain features in type 1 diabetes. Overall study context: Across the samples, 107,917,701 sorted cells were examined in total.

This CDR3 is built from 12 residues. Germline CDR1 is SEHNR and CDR2 is FQNEAQ (reference sequence). V lost 5 bases to trimming and J lost 10 bases; unmatched junction nucleotides: 4. Findings and caveats of the study: Shortening that was moderate but significant affected the TCRB CDR3s of Type 1 diabetes patients in all four CD4+ subsets.

The chain has TRBV7-9 and TRBJ2-2; 7 nucleotides line up with TRBD2. The sequence derives from a woman between 18 and 29 years old with type 1 diabetes. The sequenced material came from central memory CD4+ T cells from blood. The DNA for the CDR3 is TGTGCCAGCAGCCGGGGGGATAAGGAGCTGTTTTTT. It translates to CASSRGDKELFF.